This T cell receptor beta chain was identified in a study of Graves' ophthalmopathy and Graves' hyperthyroidism. This clonotype appeared many times. The V gene's germline CDR1 is SGHDT and CDR2 YYEEEE. The CDR3 has 14 residues. J lost 2 bases, V lost 4 bases, and 6 bases had no gene match. PBMCs were density-gradient isolated from around 11 ml fresh blood. Scientists amplified the TCR beta CDR3 regions from RNA transcripts. HTBI primers were used in a first-round RT-PCR, which preceded a second-round multiplex PCR. TCRdb re-called the multiplex PCR reads with MiXCR, one entry per CDR3 protein. This sample carries hundreds of thousands of distinct CDR3 sequences, roughly 39% of them seen once, and the ten largest clones take around 3%.

This receptor was taken from an adult man with Graves' ophthalmopathy. This chain joins TRBV5-6 and TRBJ2-7; 7 bases are a match to TRBD2. Sequencing was done on a sample of peripheral blood. This chain's CDR3 is CASSVGTTTYEQYF. DNA for the CDR3: TGTGCCAGCAGCGTCGGGACTACCACCTACGAGCAGTACTTC.